This section outlines one T cell receptor beta chain sequence together with its context. This clone came up a few times. Its target antigen remains unknown. Base qualities are not provided; no much larger clone lies one nucleotide away. The sample belongs to a study of beta chain features in type 1 diabetes (dated by TCRdb to the late 2010s). Turning to the overall study: Patients and healthy donors did not differ in mean age, gender distribution, total cell number or subset yield. A total of some 100,000,000 sorted cells were examined across all samples, and a strong correlation was observed between cell number per subset and RNA yield. In the study, recently diagnosed type 1 diabetes patients and matched healthy donors were compared on the TCRB repertoires of their sorted circulating CD4+ T cell subsets. Whereas all 28 donors provided naive and central memory subsets, regulatory and stem cell-like memory subsets were isolated from just 8 patients and about eight healthy donors.

Looking up the germline V gene yields CDR1 WSHSY and CDR2 SAAADI. The CDR3 measures 11 amino acids from cysteine to phenylalanine. CDR3 DNA is the only sequence kept; it has 33 bases, read in frame from the first base. V is shortened by 7 bases, J by 3 bases, and the region joining them spans 6 bases. General study outcomes and caveats: Because cDNA was sequenced instead of genomic DNA, highly expressing activated cells could be over-represented, though the groups showed no difference in activation or CD3 levels. Type 1 diabetes patients showed a moderate but significant shortening of TCRB CDR3 length in all four CD4+ subsets. PCR might favor shorter templates, but patient and control samples were amplified and corrected together, so any skew would affect both groups equally. Only small numbers of individuals were included in the HLA sub-analyses, which left unresolved whether HLA type had any influence on TCRB rearrangement. Naive, central memory and regulatory TCRB repertoires appeared to be more alike among patients than among healthy donors. At VDJ recombination sites, patients with type 1 diabetes made fewer insertions and deleted more nucleotides, a pattern implying thymic rearrangement abnormalities.

Each donor gave one peripheral blood draw, approximately 110 mL on average, collected into heparinised tubes. Using a panel that included CD45RO, CCR7, CD25, CD127, CD95 and CD27, naive, central memory, regulatory and stem cell-like memory CD4+ T cells were sorted on a BD FACSAria II. All sorted populations exceeded 98% purity. PBMCs were isolated immediately by Lymphoprep density gradient centrifugation and stained directly without culture. To minimize batch effects, samples were stained and sorted in pairs, one healthy donor with one patient per experiment. The entire amount of isolated RNA was reverse transcribed using the High Capacity cDNA Reverse Transcription Kit, so the sequenced TCRB transcripts were expressed ones. Naive, central memory and regulatory T cell samples underwent deep immunoSEQ sequencing, averaging around 3.6 million total reads per sample. Sorted cells were lysed in RLT buffer, and RNA was extracted using DNase-treated RNeasy Micro or Mini kits according to cell number. To prevent cross-contamination, each cell subset was processed individually, whereas patient and healthy donor samples were processed jointly. The immunoSEQ multiplex PCR was used to amplify TCRB sequences from cDNA, generating 87-bp fragments that spanned the CDR3 region. Amplicons were sequenced on the Illumina HiSeq platform. The study's own analysis went as follows. Synthetic template baselines were used to correct PCR bias computationally, reads within Hamming distance 2 were collapsed, and singletons that could not be merged were discarded. Reads were aligned against IMGT to assign V, D and J genes, CDR3 length and insertions or deletions at six rearrangement sites. Within each subset, clonotype counts were normalized to sorted cell number, and only after that were true diversity and Gini coefficients computed with the tcR R package. The overlap coefficient, calculated on TCRB nucleotide sequences, was used to measure repertoire sharing. Out-of-frame TCRB sequences from naive cells were analyzed as a proxy for the pre-selection repertoire. As stored in TCRdb, this immuneACCESS dataset retains in-frame rearrangements with V and J assigned. A fraction of the clones does not appear; measured against another copy, unresolved V genes explain less than half of the discrepancy, and the remainder lacks a known reason. Clone size and V and J calls were adopted from that table, with D and trimming inferred from the DNA. Present in this sample are some 700,000 clones, under 15% of which were seen just once. In total, the top ten clones hold approximately 0.022% of the sample.

Here the chain combines TRBV10-2 and TRBJ2-5; tentative D gene TRBD1, with 5 bases matching. The clonotype originates from a man aged 18 to 29 with type 1 diabetes. The sample taken for sequencing was naive CD4+ T cells from blood. The label giving this sample's cell subset or site can be read as: true naive CD4+ T cells. The DNA sequence is given as TGCGCCAGCACCAGGGAAGAGACCCAGTACTTC. Its product reads: CASTREETQYF.